This T cell receptor (beta chain) was sequenced for a study of OX40 agonist ivuxolimab in advanced cancers. In the study overall: Of the patients, three showed partial responses, one with hepatocellular carcinoma and two with cutaneous melanoma.

The study's findings and limits: Not determined was the antigen specificity of the expanded peripheral T cells. CD4+ T cells averaged fewer expanded clones than CD8+ T cells.

Sequenced by immunoSEQ multiplex PCR; TCRdb stores in-frame clones only, minus some. This table has 39,000 or so clones, more than 85% appearing once. Enrollment shut out patients with autoimmune disease history or systemic immunosuppression. Note on this clone: The antigen remains unidentified.

Germline V gives CDR1 MNHEY, CDR2 SVGAGI. V lost 5 bases and J lost 1; bases outside the gene matches: 5. This CDR3 has 15 residues. The TCR sequence derives from an adult with an advanced solid tumor such as melanoma, head and neck, liver or kidney cancer. The rearrangement uses TRBV6-5 and TRBJ2-7; TRBD2 aligns across 10 bases. The sequencing used CD4+ or CD8+ T cells sorted from blood, collected in a trial of the OX40 agonist ivuxolimab. CDR3 sequence (DNA): TGTGCCAGCAGTCCCTCGGGACTAGCGTCCTACGAGCAGTACTTC. As protein: CASSPSGLASYEQYF.